A selection of T cell receptor beta chains follows, all from one sample in a study of identical twins. Via MiXCR, TCRdb re-called the 5' RACE reads, giving one row per CDR3 protein. Seen here are 200,000 to 300,000 distinct CDR3 sequences, over 9.5% observed once, and the top ten hold 9% to 10%. Sequences were obtained from memory T cells sorted from blood. These TCRs come from a man aged 50 or older in good health. Both conserved end residues are part of each CDR3. Each record gives: D gene, clone size, J gene, V gene, CDR3 protein, CDR3 DNA. The D gene is left open where the match is weak. Size tells how often a clone was seen (once, few, many) or the class of an expanded clone, and some rows leave it out.

d_call: NA; clone_size: NA; j_call: TRBJ1-2; v_call: TRBV21-1; cdr3_aa: CASSARTGGNYGYTF; cdr3_nt: TGTGCCAGCAGCGCTAGGACAGGGGGCAACTATGGCTACACCTTC
d_call: NA; clone_size: NA; j_call: TRBJ2-4; v_call: TRBV3-1; cdr3_aa: CASSLRGATKNIQYF; cdr3_nt: TGTGCCAGCAGCCTCCGTGGGGCTACCAAAAACATTCAGTACTTC
d_call: TRBD1; clone_size: many; j_call: TRBJ1-2; v_call: TRBV10-3; cdr3_aa: CAITGVDRQHGYTF; cdr3_nt: TGTGCCATCACCGGGGTGGACAGGCAGCATGGCTACACCTTC
d_call: NA; clone_size: many; j_call: TRBJ1-1; v_call: TRBV2; cdr3_aa: CAKQRRGHTEAFF; cdr3_nt: TGTGCCAAACAGCGTCGGGGACACACTGAAGCTTTCTTT
d_call: NA; clone_size: many; j_call: TRBJ2-3; v_call: TRBV27; cdr3_aa: CASSPLRGLALNTQYF; cdr3_nt: TGTGCCAGCAGTCCGCTAAGGGGTTTAGCTTTGAATACGCAGTATTTT
d_call: TRBD2; clone_size: many; j_call: TRBJ2-7; v_call: TRBV7-9; cdr3_aa: CAWGGFYEQYF; cdr3_nt: TGTGCCTGGGGGGGGTTCTACGAGCAGTACTTC
d_call: NA; clone_size: NA; j_call: TRBJ1-1; v_call: TRBV11-2; cdr3_aa: CASSFSGVQNTEAFF; cdr3_nt: TGTGCCAGCAGCTTTTCCGGAGTACAGAACACTGAAGCTTTCTTT
d_call: TRBD2; clone_size: NA; j_call: TRBJ2-7; v_call: TRBV6-2/TRBV6-3; cdr3_aa: CASRSGVSSYEQYF; cdr3_nt: TGTGCCAGCAGGAGCGGGGTCTCTTCCTACGAGCAGTACTTC
d_call: TRBD2; clone_size: many; j_call: TRBJ2-7; v_call: TRBV11-2; cdr3_aa: CASSFGGGAFEQYF; cdr3_nt: TGTGCCAGCAGCTTTGGCGGGGGGGCGTTCGAGCAGTACTTC
d_call: NA; clone_size: many; j_call: TRBJ2-2; v_call: TRBV6-6; cdr3_aa: CASRRESFAGELFF; cdr3_nt: TGTGCCAGCAGGAGGGAGAGTTTCGCCGGGGAGCTGTTTTTT
d_call: NA; clone_size: NA; j_call: TRBJ1-5; v_call: TRBV30; cdr3_aa: CAWSNRDGQPQHF; cdr3_nt: TGTGCCTGGAGTAACCGGGACGGCCAGCCCCAGCATTTT
d_call: TRBD2; clone_size: few; j_call: TRBJ2-1; v_call: TRBV3-1; cdr3_aa: CASSHLAGRGNQFF; cdr3_nt: TGTGCCAGCAGCCACTTAGCGGGTCGCGGTAATCAGTTCTTC
d_call: TRBD1; clone_size: many; j_call: TRBJ2-5; v_call: TRBV5-1; cdr3_aa: CASSSSGTGLETQYF; cdr3_nt: TGCGCCAGCAGCTCGTCCGGGACAGGGTTGGAGACCCAGTACTTC
d_call: TRBD1; clone_size: NA; j_call: TRBJ1-1; v_call: TRBV29-1; cdr3_aa: CSERTGGFLTEAFF; cdr3_nt: TGCAGCGAAAGGACAGGGGGCTTTCTTACTGAAGCTTTCTTT
d_call: NA; clone_size: NA; j_call: TRBJ2-3; v_call: TRBV10-3; cdr3_aa: CAISESSQAFLGQYF; cdr3_nt: TGTGCCATCAGTGAGTCGAGTCAGGCCTTCTTGGGGCAGTATTTT
d_call: TRBD2; clone_size: few; j_call: TRBJ2-7; v_call: TRBV12-3/TRBV12-4; cdr3_aa: CASSLDGGIYEQYF; cdr3_nt: TGTGCCAGCAGTTTAGACGGGGGGATTTACGAGCAGTACTTC
d_call: TRBD1; clone_size: many; j_call: TRBJ2-2; v_call: TRBV25-1; cdr3_aa: CASKGQANTGELFF; cdr3_nt: TGTGCCAGCAAAGGACAGGCGAACACCGGGGAGCTGTTTTTT
d_call: TRBD2; clone_size: many; j_call: TRBJ2-3; v_call: TRBV29-1; cdr3_aa: CSVGTSASTDTQYF; cdr3_nt: TGCAGCGTTGGGACTAGCGCAAGCACAGATACGCAGTATTTT
d_call: TRBD2; clone_size: NA; j_call: TRBJ2-7; v_call: TRBV2; cdr3_aa: CASSEEGRVGEQYF; cdr3_nt: TGTGCCAGCAGTGAAGAAGGGAGGGTGGGGGAGCAGTACTTC
d_call: NA; clone_size: many; j_call: TRBJ2-5; v_call: TRBV5-1; cdr3_aa: CASSPRDSQETQYF; cdr3_nt: TGTGCCAGCAGCCCCCGGGACTCCCAAGAGACCCAGTACTTC
d_call: NA; clone_size: NA; j_call: TRBJ2-7; v_call: TRBV12-3/TRBV12-4; cdr3_aa: CASSGSLYEQYF; cdr3_nt: TGTGCCAGCAGTGGATCCCTCTACGAGCAGTACTTC
d_call: TRBD2; clone_size: few; j_call: TRBJ2-1; v_call: TRBV5-6; cdr3_aa: CASSLEVLAGGQSYNEQFF; cdr3_nt: TGTGCCAGCAGCTTGGAGGTTTTGGCGGGAGGGCAATCCTACAATGAGCAGTTCTTC
d_call: TRBD1; clone_size: NA; j_call: TRBJ1-1; v_call: TRBV6-1; cdr3_aa: CASRTISQGLLNTEAFF; cdr3_nt: TGTGCCAGCAGAACGATATCACAGGGGCTCCTGAACACTGAAGCTTTCTTT
d_call: NA; clone_size: few; j_call: TRBJ2-2; v_call: TRBV7-2; cdr3_aa: CASSLGGNTGELFF; cdr3_nt: TGTGCCAGCAGCTTAGGTGGGAACACCGGGGAGCTGTTTTTT
d_call: TRBD2; clone_size: many; j_call: TRBJ2-6; v_call: TRBV28; cdr3_aa: CASSSIAGTGANVLTF; cdr3_nt: TGTGCCAGCAGTTCGATAGCGGGAACTGGGGCCAACGTCCTGACTTTC
d_call: NA; clone_size: many; j_call: TRBJ1-2; v_call: TRBV10-3; cdr3_aa: CAITGQAESYGYTF; cdr3_nt: TGTGCCATCACCGGGCAGGCTGAAAGCTATGGCTACACCTTC
d_call: TRBD2; clone_size: NA; j_call: TRBJ2-2; v_call: TRBV19; cdr3_aa: CASMRWPGTTDTGELFF; cdr3_nt: TGTGCCAGTATGAGGTGGCCTGGGACTACCGACACCGGGGAGCTGTTTTTT
d_call: NA; clone_size: many; j_call: TRBJ2-2; v_call: TRBV20-1; cdr3_aa: CSAKVLTGELFF; cdr3_nt: TGCAGTGCTAAAGTCCTCACCGGGGAGCTGTTTTTT
d_call: NA; clone_size: few; j_call: TRBJ1-2; v_call: TRBV4-1; cdr3_aa: CASSQEGGASSYGYTF; cdr3_nt: TGCGCCAGCAGCCAAGAAGGGGGGGCGAGTAGTTATGGCTACACCTTC
d_call: TRBD1; clone_size: many; j_call: TRBJ2-7; v_call: TRBV19; cdr3_aa: CASRNHRGHSYEQYF; cdr3_nt: TGTGCCAGTAGGAACCACAGGGGACACTCCTACGAGCAGTACTTC
d_call: TRBD1; clone_size: NA; j_call: TRBJ1-4; v_call: TRBV20-1; cdr3_aa: CSASGTGVEKLFF; cdr3_nt: TGCAGTGCTTCCGGGACAGGGGTTGAAAAACTGTTTTTT
d_call: TRBD2; clone_size: few; j_call: TRBJ2-5; v_call: TRBV20-1; cdr3_aa: CSARLPSGRWETQYF; cdr3_nt: TGCAGTGCTAGACTCCCTAGCGGGAGATGGGAGACCCAGTACTTC
d_call: TRBD2; clone_size: many; j_call: TRBJ2-5; v_call: TRBV28; cdr3_aa: CASSLNLWDYHGETQYF; cdr3_nt: TGTGCCAGCAGTTTAAATCTCTGGGACTACCATGGAGAGACCCAGTACTTC
d_call: TRBD1; clone_size: many; j_call: TRBJ1-5; v_call: TRBV27; cdr3_aa: CASSDRGIQPQHF; cdr3_nt: TGTGCCAGCAGTGACAGGGGTATTCAGCCCCAGCATTTT
d_call: NA; clone_size: many; j_call: TRBJ2-1; v_call: TRBV28; cdr3_aa: CASENFHTNEQFF; cdr3_nt: TGTGCCAGCGAAAACTTCCATACCAATGAGCAGTTCTTC
d_call: NA; clone_size: NA; j_call: TRBJ2-1; v_call: TRBV27; cdr3_aa: CASSLLPPYNEQFF; cdr3_nt: TGTGCCAGCAGTTTATTGCCGCCCTACAATGAGCAGTTCTTC
d_call: NA; clone_size: NA; j_call: TRBJ1-1; v_call: TRBV30; cdr3_aa: CAWSLRNTEAFF; cdr3_nt: TGTGCCTGGAGTCTACGGAACACTGAAGCTTTCTTT
d_call: NA; clone_size: few; j_call: TRBJ2-4; v_call: TRBV3-1; cdr3_aa: CASSQPYTSIAKNIQYF; cdr3_nt: TGTGCCAGCAGCCAACCATATACCTCCATAGCCAAAAACATTCAGTACTTC
d_call: NA; clone_size: NA; j_call: TRBJ1-5; v_call: TRBV12-3/TRBV12-4; cdr3_aa: CASSLAARQQPQHF; cdr3_nt: TGTGCCAGCAGTTTAGCCGCCCGGCAGCAGCCCCAGCATTTT
d_call: NA; clone_size: NA; j_call: TRBJ2-7; v_call: TRBV3-1; cdr3_aa: CASSQLAGAVGYEQYF; cdr3_nt: TGTGCCAGCAGCCAACTTGCAGGAGCGGTTGGGTACGAGCAGTACTTC